This TCR beta chain was observed in a study of T cell responses to AZD1222 COVID-19 vaccine. Notes on the study in general: Close to half of all spike-specific TCRs reportedly target regions of the variants that are unmutated. Donors, mostly white British, included more females; clonal diversity was possibly underestimated.

Assay: immunoSEQ multiplex PCR; the TCRdb copy retains only in-frame clones and omits some. Among approximately 150,000 clones, roughly nine tenths were seen once, and the ten largest hold roughly 1.2%. On this clone: Its specificity is not known.

Here the sequenced sample was peripheral blood, taken 28 days after the second AZD1222 dose. This receptor was identified in an adult who received the AZD1222 COVID-19 vaccine.

The CDR3 DNA is TGTGCCAGCAACACAGATACGCAGTATTTT. It encodes CASNTDTQYF. The J gene is TRBJ2-3, the V gene TRBV7-9; D is unclear. Trimming took off 7 bases at V and 2 bases at J, with 1 base between the two ends. Germline loops: CDR1 SEHNR, CDR2 FQNEAQ (reference sequence). CDR3 size: 10 residues. The full variable domain, rest sourced from reference TRBV7-9 and TRBJ2-3, is DTGVSQNPRHKITKRGQNVTFRCDPISEHNRLYWYRQTLGQGPEFLTYFQNEAQLEKSRLLSDRFSAERPKGSFSTLEIQRTEQGDSAMYLCASNTDTQYFGPGTRLTVL.